This entry lists 28 T cell receptor beta chains sequenced from one sample in a study of regulatory T cells in long-lasting Graves disease. Documented time point: persistent/refractory GD, antithyroid drugs over 5 years with positive TRAb. The authors made the TCR library using RNA they extracted from PBMCs. CDR3-region Arm-PCR and iRepertoire HTBI primers produced the TCR beta libraries. From the multiplex PCR reads, TCRdb called clonotypes with MiXCR, one entry per CDR3 protein. The table lists around 460,000 distinct CDR3 sequences, approximately 23% of them singletons, with 10% to 15% in the top ten. Sequencing was performed on peripheral blood mononuclear cells (PBMCs), taken when the disease was refractory, from a patient treated with antithyroid drugs. The receptors here all came from a female donor with Graves disease.

CDR3 in DNA: TGCAGCGTCCGACAGGCCTCCTACGAGCAGTACTTC. It translates to CSVRQASYEQYF. The chain carries TRBV29-1 and TRBJ2-7; a possible D gene is TRBD1 (6 bases). V lost 6 bases and J 0 bases, leaving 9 bases between the germline ends. Germline V CDR1 and CDR2: SQVTM, ANQGSEA. The CDR3 has 12 residues.

This chain links TRBV5-6 with TRBJ1-5; D is perhaps TRBD1 (5 bases). V lost 5 bases to trimming and J lost 4 bases, with 13 bases between them. Germline V gene lookup returns CDR1 SGHDT and CDR2 YYEEEE. The CDR3 covers 14 residues. DNA of the CDR3: TGTGCCAGCAGTTTCCGACAGACTAATCAGCCCCAGCATTTT. The encoded protein is CASSFRQTNQPQHF.

This clonotype was seen ten or more times. The rearrangement links TRBV11-2 to TRBJ1-2, with 7 nucleotides matching TRBD1. Germline-derived CDR1 and CDR2 are SGHAT and FQNNGV. The V segment lost 5 bases and the J segment 4 bases; nucleotides outside the gene matches: 7. The CDR3 is 14 amino acids. CDR3 coding DNA: TGTGCCAGCAGCCTGAAACAGGGGAGCTATGGCTACACCTTC. It translates to CASSLKQGSYGYTF.

This clonotype was seen ten or more times. The chain combines TRBV28 with TRBJ1-2; unclear D gene. Germline V gives CDR1 MDHEN, CDR2 SYDVKM. The CDR3 totals 12 residues. Trimming removed 2 bases from V and 7 bases from J, with 8 bases in between. CDR3 sequence (DNA): TGTGCCAGCAGTTTAATCTTTGGTGGCTACACCTTC. Encoded protein: CASSLIFGGYTF.

This chain links TRBV6-9 with TRBJ1-2, with 7 bases that match TRBD1. V trimming: 4 bases; J trimming: 7 bases; junction bases outside the gene matches: 3. In germline, CDR1 is MNHGY, CDR2 SVAAGI. This CDR3 has 12 amino acids. The CDR3 region is CASSSNRGGYTF. CDR3 in DNA: TGTGCCAGCAGTTCGAACAGGGGTGGCTACACCTTC.

Ten or more counts support this clonotype. The rearrangement uses TRBV5-1 and TRBJ1-5; a possible D gene is TRBD1 (5 bases). V shed 0 bases and J shed 4 bases, with 8 bases lying between them. The CDR3 covers 14 residues. Germline V lookup: CDR1 SGHRS, CDR2 YFSETQ. The CDR3 DNA sequence: TGCGCCAGCAGCTTGGACGGGGGGAATCAGCCCCAGCATTTT. As protein: CASSLDGGNQPQHF. Filled out from reference TRBV5-1 and TRBJ1-5, the complete variable domain reads KAGVTQTPRYLIKTRGQQVTLSCSPISGHRSVSWYQQTPGQGLQFLFEYFSETQRNKGNFPGRFSGRQFSNSRSEMNVSTLELGDSALYLCASSLDGGNQPQHFGDGTRLSIL.

This clonotype was detected a few times. The J gene is TRBJ1-2, the V gene TRBV7-2; TRBD1 matches at 7 bases. Germline CDR1 SGHTA, CDR2 FQGNSA. V shed 3 bases, J shed 4 bases, and the junction held 2 bases outside the gene matches. The CDR3 length is 13 residues. CDR3 bases: TGTGCCAGCAGCTTTAAGGGGGCCTATGGCTACACCTTC. The encoded protein is CASSFKGAYGYTF.

This clonotype was seen many times. The J gene is TRBJ1-1, the V gene TRBV29-1; TRBD1 might be the D (5 bases). CDR1 is SQVTM and CDR2 is ANQGSEA in the germline V gene. This CDR3 contains 12 residues. The V gene lost 0 bases and the J gene lost 8 bases, with 10 bases spanning the gap. CDR3 loop: CSVEDGHREAFF. For the CDR3, the DNA is TGCAGCGTTGAAGATGGTCACAGGGAAGCTTTCTTT.

The rearrangement links TRBV7-9 to TRBJ2-7; 12 nucleotides line up with TRBD2. Germline-derived CDR1 and CDR2 are SEHNR and FQNEAQ (reference sequence). The trim removed 6 bases at V and 0 bases at J, leaving 18 bases unmatched. The CDR3 loop spans 20 amino acids. The CDR3 loop is CASRSDVGLAGFSNSYEQYF. CDR3 nucleotide sequence: TGTGCCAGCAGATCCGACGTCGGACTAGCGGGATTCAGTAACTCCTACGAGCAGTACTTC.

This clonotype was detected only a few times. The V gene is TRBV30, the J gene TRBJ1-5; a weak D match, TRBD1 (6 bases). Between the trimmed V and J ends, which lost 1 base and 6 bases, there was a span of 16 bases. The CDR3 extends over 15 amino acids. Germline CDR1 GTSNPN, CDR2 SVGIG (reference sequence). CDR3 nucleotides: TGTGCCTGGAGTGCCACTACAGGGAGGATTCAGCCCCAGCATTTT. Its protein is CAWSATTGRIQPQHF.

The sample holds many counts of this clonotype. CDR3 residues: CASSLVLAGGREQYF. In nucleotides, the CDR3 is TGTGCCAGCAGCTTAGTACTAGCGGGAGGTCGCGAGCAGTACTTC. The V gene is TRBV7-2, the J gene TRBJ2-7; 12 bases agree with TRBD2. With 1 base clipped from V and 6 bases from J, the junction kept 4 bases outside the gene matches. CDR1 is SGHTA and CDR2 is FQGNSA in the germline V gene. This CDR3 is 15 amino acids long.

This clonotype was counted many times. V gene TRBV12-5 combines with J gene TRBJ1-5; possibly TRBD1 for D (6 bases). CDR1 is LGHNT and CDR2 is FRNRAP in the germline V gene. This CDR3 contains 17 residues. V dropped 1 base and J dropped 0 bases, with 13 bases sitting between them. The CDR3 DNA reads as TGTGCTAGTGGTTTGGACCCAACAGGGTATAGCAATCAGCCCCAGCATTTT. Protein: CASGLDPTGYSNQPQHF.

As for this clonotype: It may be a read error: a sequence one base away is much more abundant. This rearrangement joins TRBV28 to TRBJ1-1; D ambiguous. The germline V gene encodes CDR1 MDHEN and CDR2 SYDVKM. This CDR3 has 13 residues. The CDR3 bases are TGTGCTTCGATTACGGGAATGGACACTGAAGCTTTCTTT. This codes for CASITGMDTEAFF.

This clonotype was counted at least ten times. V and J are TRBV27 and TRBJ2-2; 9 positions match TRBD2. The germline V gene has CDR1 MNHEY and CDR2 SMNVEV (reference sequence). V lost 3 bases to trimming and J lost 6 bases; unmatched junction nucleotides: 8. This CDR3 comprises 16 residues. The CDR3 region is CASSLIAGVVAGELFF. The CDR3 nucleotides read TGTGCCAGCAGTTTGATAGCGGGAGTGGTTGCCGGGGAGCTGTTTTTT.

V gene TRBV5-6 combines with J gene TRBJ1-2, with 7 positions matching TRBD1. This CDR3 spans 12 amino acids. CDR1 is SGHDT and CDR2 is YYEEEE in the germline V gene. The ends lost 5 bases at V and 8 bases at J; junction bases unmatched: 6. CDR3 in DNA: TGTGCCAGCAGGAACACAGGGGTCGGCTACACCTTC. Its translation is CASRNTGVGYTF.

This rearrangement joins TRBV9 to TRBJ1-2; no clear D gene. The CDR3 sequence is 15 residues long. V shed 0 bases and J shed 3 bases, with 12 bases lying between them. Germline lookup yields CDR1 SGDLS and CDR2 YYNGEE. CDR3 coding DNA: TGTGCCAGCAGCGTAGGTGCGGAGCCCGACTATGGCTACACCTTC. Residues: CASSVGAEPDYGYTF.

The chain links TRBV7-2 to TRBJ2-2, with D perhaps matching TRBD2 (6 bases). The germline gives CDR1 SGHTA, CDR2 FQGNSA. The CDR3 runs to 15 residues. The ends were cut back, 5 bases at V and 3 bases at J, with 13 bases in the middle. The CDR3 loop reads CASSGSTSYTGELFF. Written as DNA, the CDR3 is TGTGCCAGCAGCGGGTCGACTAGTTACACCGGGGAGCTGTTTTTT.

The CDR3 sequence is CASSQGGPLAGYTF. The CDR3 DNA is TGCGCCAGCAGCCAAGGGGGACCGCTTGCGGGCTACACCTTC. The V and J genes are TRBV4-3 and TRBJ1-2; a possible D gene is TRBD1 (5 bases). Germline-derived CDR1 and CDR2 are LGHNA and YSLEER. Deletions cut 1 base from V and 8 bases from J, with 14 bases between. This CDR3 spans 14 amino acids.

The V gene is TRBV6-2 or TRBV6-3, the J gene TRBJ1-1; D may be TRBD1 (5 bases). The V end lost 5 bases, the J end lost 6 bases, and 10 bases lay between the germline ends. This CDR3 is 12 amino acids long. Per germline, CDR1 MNHEY and CDR2 SVGEGT. The CDR3 coding sequence is TGTGCCAGCAGTAGAGGGGTGGCTGAAGCTTTCTTT. This sequence encodes CASSRGVAEAFF.

This clonotype was observed at least ten times. This chain joins TRBV12-3 or TRBV12-4 and TRBJ1-1; a possible D gene is TRBD1 (6 bases). CDR3 size: 16 residues. The V gene lost 5 bases and the J gene lost 4 bases, with 20 bases spanning the gap. CDR3 in DNA: TGTGCCAGCAGTCAAAGAAATTCAGGGGTGGGCACTGAAGCTTTCTTT. It is translated as CASSQRNSGVGTEAFF.

V usage is TRBV5-1 and J usage is TRBJ2-5; D is ambiguous. Germline CDR1 SGHRS, CDR2 YFSETQ. The CDR3 has 14 amino acids. Trimming removed 0 bases from V and 1 base from J, with 7 bases in between. The CDR3 region has the DNA TGCGCCAGCAGCTTGGTTCCACCCCAAGAGACCCAGTACTTC. The encoded protein is CASSLVPPQETQYF.

This clonotype was recorded at least ten times. CDR3 sequence reads: CASSLASGNSPLHF. CDR3 sequence (DNA): TGTGCCAGCAGTTTAGCGTCGGGGAACTCACCCCTCCACTTT. The genes are TRBV12-3 or TRBV12-4 and TRBJ1-6; D not resolved. The CDR3 has 14 amino acids. The germline V and J ends were trimmed by 0 bases and 10 bases, with 10 bases remaining between them.

The chain has TRBV5-1 and TRBJ2-2; a possible D gene is TRBD1 (5 bases). Trimming removed 0 bases at V and 3 bases at J, with 9 bases between. This CDR3 spans 15 amino acids. Germline CDR1 is SGHRS and CDR2 is YFSETQ. This CDR3 reads CASSLEGLDTGELFF. The CDR3 DNA follows: TGCGCCAGCAGCTTGGAGGGGCTGGACACCGGGGAGCTGTTTTTT.

This clonotype has just a few counts. The chain couples TRBV7-6 to TRBJ2-1, with D perhaps TRBD1 or TRBD2 (5 bases each). The V gene's germline CDR1 is SGHVS and CDR2 FNYEAQ. V was shortened by 5 bases and J by 9 bases, with 14 bases between the two germline ends. This CDR3 has 13 residues. The CDR3 here is CASSLDPGGEQFF. The DNA of the CDR3 is TGTGCCAGCAGCCTGGACCCTGGGGGTGAGCAGTTCTTC.

This clonotype has at least ten counts. The rearrangement joins TRBV6-1 to TRBJ2-7, with 7 bases lining up with TRBD1. The V segment lost 6 bases and the J segment 0 bases; nucleotides outside the gene matches: 5. CDR1 is MNHNS, CDR2 SASEGT, per germline. There are 14 residues in the CDR3. This CDR3 reads CASRLQGFSYEQYF. CDR3 DNA sequence: TGTGCCAGCAGATTACAGGGGTTCTCCTACGAGCAGTACTTC.

This clonotype was recorded at least ten times. The rearrangement links TRBV11-2 to TRBJ1-4; D remains unclear. V was shortened by 5 bases and J by 7 bases, with 23 bases between the two germline ends. The CDR3 loop spans 17 amino acids. Per germline, CDR1 SGHAT and CDR2 FQNNGV. The CDR3, as DNA: TGTGCCAGCAGCCAAGCATCTACCATCTGGGCAGGTGAAAAACTGTTTTTT. The encoded protein is CASSQASTIWAGEKLFF.

The rearrangement joins TRBV3-1 to TRBJ2-7; D ambiguous. CDR1 and CDR2 from the germline V gene are LGHDT and YNNKEL (reference sequence). Trimming took 4 bases from V and 0 from J, leaving 10 bases between them. The CDR3 is 14 amino acids. The CDR3 spells CASSRASLSYEQYF. DNA of the CDR3: TGTGCCAGCAGCCGGGCAAGCCTCTCCTACGAGCAGTACTTC.

This clonotype was recorded at least ten times. The J gene is TRBJ1-2, the V gene TRBV28; perhaps TRBD1 as D (5 bases). V shed 1 base and J shed 6 bases, with 6 bases lying between them. The CDR3 is 12 amino acids. Germline assignment: CDR1 MDHEN and CDR2 SYDVKM. The DNA for the CDR3 is TGTGCCAGCAGTTTATCAGGGCATGGCTACACCTTC. It translates to CASSLSGHGYTF.